The 32 T cell receptor beta chains listed next were all sequenced from one sample in a study of blood T cell repertoires in COVID-19. Only in-frame clones appear in the TCRdb table, and some are missing; sequencing was by immunoSEQ multiplex PCR. The sample holds around 94,000 clones, more than 90% seen once. Material: peripheral blood. These TCRs come from a man in his late teens or twenties with acute or convalescent COVID-19.

V usage is TRBV27 and J usage is TRBJ1-4; D may be TRBD1 (5 bases). The V end lost 6 bases, the J end lost 11 bases, and 13 bases lay between the germline ends. Looked up from germline, CDR1 is MNHEY and CDR2 is SMNVEV (reference sequence). The CDR3 spans 12 residues. Here the CDR3 DNA reads TGTGCCAGCAGAGGGGCCCTTGGGAAACTGTTTTTT. This gives the protein CASRGALGKLFF.

The chain joins TRBV24-1 to TRBJ1-2; D is unclear. V lost 9 bases and J 4 bases, leaving 14 bases between the germline ends. This CDR3 region has 13 residues. Germline V CDR1 and CDR2: KGHDR, SFDVKD. For the CDR3, the DNA is TGTGCCACCTCAGCCAAACAGATCTATGGCTACACCTTC. Translated: CATSAKQIYGYTF.

The CDR3 sequence: CAWSQTGSGNTIYF. Written as DNA, the CDR3 is TGTGCCTGGAGTCAGACTGGCTCTGGAAACACCATATATTTT. This chain connects TRBV30 to TRBJ1-3; D is ambiguous. CDR1 is GTSNPN and CDR2 is SVGIG in the germline V gene (reference sequence). Between the trimmed V and J ends, which lost 2 bases and 0 bases, there was a span of 8 bases. The CDR3 length is 14 residues.

The chain recombines TRBV5-1 with TRBJ2-7; 8 bases align to TRBD1. The V segment lost 0 bases and the J segment 5 bases; nucleotides outside the gene matches: 7. Germline V gives CDR1 SGHRS, CDR2 YFSETQ. This CDR3 is built from 15 residues. This chain's CDR3 is CASSLAGRGHDEQYF. DNA of the CDR3: TGCGCCAGCAGCTTGGCCGGCAGGGGGCACGACGAGCAGTACTTC.

The chain recombines TRBV7-6 with TRBJ1-6; maybe TRBD1 (6 bases). The germline V and J ends were trimmed by 5 bases and 9 bases, with 17 bases remaining between them. There are 15 residues in the CDR3. CDR1 and CDR2 (germline): SGHVS, FNYEAQ. Written as DNA, the CDR3 is TGTGCCAGCAGCCCGGTCCCGGGACAAGTTTCACCCCTCCACTTT. It encodes CASSPVPGQVSPLHF.

This chain connects TRBV6-5 to TRBJ1-4; D possibly corresponds to TRBD1 (6 bases). Germline CDR1 and CDR2: MNHEY and SVGAGI. CDR3 length equals 15 residues. V was cut by 5 bases and J by 1 base, with 11 bases left in between. This chain's CDR3 is CASSTTGITNEKLFF. CDR3 in DNA: TGTGCCAGCAGTACCACAGGGATAACTAATGAAAAACTGTTTTTT.

V usage is TRBV9 and J usage is TRBJ1-2; D is unclear. Between the trimmed V and J ends, which lost 5 bases and 1 base, there was a span of 9 bases. The CDR3 runs to 13 residues. Per germline, CDR1 SGDLS and CDR2 YYNGEE. The CDR3 region has the DNA TGTGCCAGCAGGGGCGGGGATAACTATGGCTACACCTTC. This sequence encodes CASRGGDNYGYTF. Using reference TRBV9 and TRBJ1-2 for the parts outside the CDR3, the full variable domain is DSGVTQTPKHLITATGQRVTLRCSPRSGDLSVYWYQQSLDQGLQFLIQYYNGEERAKGNILERFSAQQFPDLHSELNLSSLELGDSALYFCASRGGDNYGYTFGSGTRLTVV.

The chain uses TRBV5-4 and TRBJ2-5; 7 bases match TRBD1. CDR3 size: 13 residues. Germline values: CDR1 SGHNT, CDR2 YYREEE (reference sequence). The V and J ends lost 2 bases and 4 bases, in that order; junction bases with no gene match: 2. Here the CDR3 DNA reads TGTGCCAGCAGCTTCTCAGGGGGAGAGACCCAGTACTTC. Translated, it gives CASSFSGGETQYF.

The rearrangement links TRBV5-4 to TRBJ2-7, with D possibly being TRBD1 (5 bases). Germline V CDR1 and CDR2: SGHNT, YYREEE (reference sequence). The CDR3 is made up of 14 amino acids. V lost 0 bases and J lost 4, with 11 bases in between. CDR3 sequence: CASSLAAGSYEQYF. CDR3 in DNA: TGTGCCAGCAGCTTGGCGGCAGGGTCTTACGAGCAGTACTTC.

This clone has only one observation. CDR3 DNA sequence: TGTGCCAGCAGTGAAGGTCCGACAGAATGGAATTCACCCCTCCACTTT. This codes for CASSEGPTEWNSPLHF. The V and J genes are TRBV25-1 and TRBJ1-6; TRBD1 might be the D (5 bases). Trimming cost V 2 bases and J 7 bases, with 15 bases left between them. CDR3 length: 16 amino acids. Looked up from germline, CDR1 is MGHDK and CDR2 is SYGVNS.

The V gene is TRBV7-8, the J gene TRBJ1-2, with D possibly being TRBD1 (6 bases). With 1 base removed from V and 4 bases from J, the gap between germline ends came to 13 bases. Germline V CDR1 and CDR2: SGHVS, FQNEAQ. CDR3 length: 15 amino acids. CDR3: CASSLGVAGVYGYTF. CDR3 nucleotides: TGTGCCAGCAGCTTAGGAGTCGCAGGGGTCTATGGCTACACCTTC. Using reference TRBV7-8 and TRBJ1-2 for the parts outside the CDR3, the full variable domain is GAGVSQSPRYKVAKRGQDVALRCDPISGHVSLFWYQQALGQGPEFLTYFQNEAQLDKSGLPSDRFFAERPEGSVSTLKIQRTQQEDSAVYLCASSLGVAGVYGYTFGSGTRLTVV.

This chain connects TRBV2 to TRBJ2-5, with D maybe TRBD1 (5 bases). Trimming cost V 0 bases and J 5 bases, with 22 bases left between them. Germline V CDR1 and CDR2: SNHLY, FYNNEI. The CDR3 spans 18 residues. The CDR3 coding sequence is TGTGCCAGCAGTGAAGCGCCGGGCCAGGGCTTTTATACGGAGACCCAGTACTTC. The encoded protein is CASSEAPGQGFYTETQYF.

The chain carries TRBV3-1 (or the pseudogene TRBV3-2) and TRBJ1-2; 8 bases are a match to TRBD1. Germline CDR1 LGHDT, CDR2 YNNKEL (reference sequence). V shed 0 bases and J 7 bases; nucleotides not matched to a gene: 7. The CDR3 has 15 residues. The CDR3 DNA follows: TGTGCCAGCAGCCAAGATCAGCAGGGGGCCGGTGGCTACACCTTC. Translation: CASSQDQQGAGGYTF.

This clone is a singleton in its sample. V usage is TRBV29-1 and J usage is TRBJ1-2; weak D call: TRBD1 (5 bases). This CDR3 comprises 13 residues. The germline gives CDR1 SQVTM, CDR2 ANQGSEA. Trimming took off 6 bases at V and 1 base at J, with 12 bases between the two ends. The CDR3 DNA follows: TGCAGCGTCAGCGGGGGTCGTAACTATGGCTACACCTTC. Protein sequence: CSVSGGRNYGYTF.

The chain combines TRBV7-9 with TRBJ2-1; D remains ambiguous. Germline loops: CDR1 SEHNR, CDR2 FQNEAQ (reference sequence). The CDR3 consists of 14 residues. V shed 3 bases and J shed 9 bases, with 15 bases lying between them. CDR3 sequence: CASSLRLESAEQFF. The CDR3 nucleotides are TGTGCCAGCAGCTTGAGGCTAGAGAGTGCTGAGCAGTTCTTC.

In DNA form, the CDR3 reads TGTGCCAGTTCTCGGGGGGTTGCAGGGGCTCATGGCTACACCTTC. Translated: CASSRGVAGAHGYTF. The chain recombines TRBV19 with TRBJ1-2, with a possible D match to TRBD1 (6 bases). The CDR3 has 15 residues. Germline V lookup: CDR1 LNHDA, CDR2 SQIVND (reference sequence). V was shortened by 8 bases and J by 6 bases, with 22 bases between the two germline ends.

This chain's CDR3 is CSASSASNSYEQYF. The DNA of the CDR3 is TGCAGTGCTAGTAGCGCCTCAAATTCCTACGAGCAGTACTTC. This chain connects TRBV20-1 to TRBJ2-7, with TRBD2 as a possible D gene (5 bases). The CDR3 length is 14 residues. The germline CDR1 and CDR2 sequences are DFQATT and SNEGSKA (reference sequence). The V end was cut by 3 bases, the J end by 1 base, with 13 bases between.

This chain uses TRBV27 with TRBJ2-7; 7 bases align to TRBD1. V dropped 6 bases and J dropped 0; count of bases not matched to a gene: 5. This CDR3 region has 14 residues. The germline V gene encodes CDR1 MNHEY and CDR2 SMNVEV (reference sequence). The CDR3 is CASSLDRSSYEQYF. The CDR3 bases are TGTGCCAGCAGCTTGGACAGGAGCTCCTACGAGCAGTACTTC.

The chain has TRBV4-2 and TRBJ2-3; TRBD1 matches at 8 bases. CDR3 length equals 15 residues. V was clipped by 6 bases and J by 0 bases; unmatched bases: 5. CDR1 and CDR2 from the germline V gene are LGHNA and YNFKEQ. The CDR3 DNA reads as TGTGCCAGCAGTCAGGGGGCGCTGAGCACAGATACGCAGTATTTT. It specifies CASSQGALSTDTQYF.

The V call is TRBV20-1, the J call TRBJ1-6; 8 nucleotides match TRBD1. The germline gives CDR1 DFQATT, CDR2 SNEGSKA (reference sequence). The CDR3 spans 15 residues. V gave up 3 bases and J gave up 6 bases; unmatched junction bases: 7. The DNA for the CDR3 is TGCAGTGCTAGTCTGCAGGGGGCGCTTAATTCACCCCTCCACTTT. The encoded protein is CSASLQGALNSPLHF.

In the case of this clone: Other DNA sequences in this specimen translate into the identical CDR3. CDR3 sequence: CASSPGSYNSPLHF. The CDR3 region has the DNA TGCGCCAGCAGCCCAGGTTCCTATAATTCACCCCTCCACTTT. This chain links TRBV4-1 with TRBJ1-6; no clear D. The CDR3 is 14 residues long. Germline V lookup: CDR1 MGHRA, CDR2 YSYEKL. V lost 4 bases and J 1 base, leaving 5 bases between the germline ends.

This clone appeared a few times. The chain employs TRBV9 and TRBJ2-3, with no clear D. CDR3 length: 14 residues. Trimming pared 0 bases from V and 4 bases from J, leaving 9 bases between. Germline CDR1 is SGDLS and CDR2 is YYNGEE. In DNA form, the CDR3 reads TGTGCCAGCAGCGTAGCAAGTCGCGCAGATACGCAGTATTTT. It yields the protein CASSVASRADTQYF.

The rearrangement links TRBV27 to TRBJ2-5, with 11 bases that match TRBD1. Trimming took 0 bases from V and 4 from J; bases not matched to a gene: 1. This CDR3 region has 15 residues. CDR1 and CDR2 (germline): MNHEY, SMNVEV (reference sequence). The CDR3 spells CASSLSGQGVETQYF. CDR3 in DNA: TGTGCCAGCAGTTTATCGGGACAGGGGGTAGAGACCCAGTACTTC.

The V and J genes are TRBV19 and TRBJ1-1; possibly TRBD1 for D (6 bases). Germline V gene sequence: CDR1 LNHDA, CDR2 SQIVND (reference sequence). The CDR3 extends over 13 amino acids. Deletions cut 7 bases from V and 5 bases from J, with 14 bases between. The DNA of the CDR3 is TGTGCCAGTAATGGGGGCTGGGGAACTGAAGCTTTCTTT. This translates into CASNGGWGTEAFF. Using reference TRBV19 and TRBJ1-1 for the parts outside the CDR3, the full variable domain is DGGITQSPKYLFRKEGQNVTLSCEQNLNHDAMYWYRQDPGQGLRLIYYSQIVNDFQKGDIAEGYSVSREKKESFPLTVTSAQKNPTAFYLCASNGGWGTEAFFGQGTRLTVV.

This chain joins TRBV9 and TRBJ2-1; 10 bases line up with TRBD1. This CDR3 contains 14 residues. Unmatched junction bases numbered 5, after V lost 3 bases and J lost 8 bases. CDR1 and CDR2 from the germline V gene are SGDLS and YYNGEE. The CDR3 loop is CASSDRDRGHEQFF. The CDR3 region has the DNA TGTGCCAGCAGCGACCGGGACAGGGGCCATGAGCAGTTCTTC.

V is TRBV25-1 and J is TRBJ1-2; tentative D call: TRBD1 (6 bases). CDR3 length: 15 amino acids. From germline, CDR1 is MGHDK and CDR2 SYGVNS. The V end lost 2 bases, the J end lost 2 bases, and 12 bases lay between the germline ends. Written as DNA, the CDR3 is TGTGCCAGCAGTGAAGGGGGCTCCCGGAACTATGGCTACACCTTC. Its protein is CASSEGGSRNYGYTF.

This clone showed up just once. The chain carries TRBV7-2 and TRBJ1-5; 8 bases fit TRBD1. Germline lookup yields CDR1 SGHTA and CDR2 FQGNSA. The CDR3 is 17 residues long. V lost 5 bases and J lost 0; bases outside the gene matches: 9. CDR3 sequence: CASSLGHRGYSNQPQHF. CDR3 coding DNA: TGTGCCAGCAGCCTGGGACACAGGGGGTATAGCAATCAGCCCCAGCATTTT.

This rearrangement joins TRBV6-5 to TRBJ1-2; D unclear. CDR1 MNHEY and CDR2 SVGAGI come from the germline V gene. This CDR3 contains 16 residues. Trimming left V 3 bases short and J 0 bases short, with 14 bases between. The CDR3 loop reads CASSYSQTTSNYGYTF. Written as DNA, the CDR3 is TGTGCCAGCAGTTATAGCCAGACCACTTCTAACTATGGCTACACCTTC.

The J gene is TRBJ2-5, the V gene TRBV5-1; 7 positions match TRBD1. The CDR3 covers 15 residues. With V trimmed by 2 bases and J by 2 bases, 6 bases remained unmatched. CDR1 SGHRS and CDR2 YFSETQ come from the germline V gene. The CDR3 region has the DNA TGCGCCAGCAGCTTATCTGGACAGGTACAAGAGACCCAGTACTTC. Protein product: CASSLSGQVQETQYF.

The chain carries TRBV6-1 and TRBJ1-2; 8 bases fit TRBD1. The CDR3 runs 16 residues. The germline V gene has CDR1 MNHNS and CDR2 SASEGT. With V trimmed by 1 base and J by 8 bases, 12 bases remained unmatched. The CDR3 is CASSEVYNDRGRGYTF. The CDR3 bases are TGTGCCAGCAGTGAAGTTTATAACGACAGGGGAAGAGGCTACACCTTC.

The V gene is TRBV7-2, the J gene TRBJ1-1; D might be TRBD1 (5 bases). CDR3 length equals 16 residues. V shed 2 bases and J shed 3 bases, with 16 bases lying between them. Germline lookup yields CDR1 SGHTA and CDR2 FQGNSA. In DNA, the CDR3 is TGTGCCAGCAGCTTAAGATTATCGGGGGTCGACACTGAAGCTTTCTTT. Amino acids: CASSLRLSGVDTEAFF.

CDR3: CASSQDIHDRDTEAFF. The CDR3 DNA is TGTGCCAGCAGCCAAGATATCCATGACAGGGACACTGAAGCTTTCTTT. The rearrangement uses TRBV4-2 and TRBJ1-1; TRBD1 aligns across 7 bases. Germline V gives CDR1 LGHNA, CDR2 YNFKEQ. This CDR3 has 16 residues. The junction had 7 bases not matched to a gene; V was cut back by 0 bases and J by 3 bases.